This T cell receptor beta chain was sequenced in a study of OX40 agonist ivuxolimab in advanced cancers. TCRdb's table, derived via immunoSEQ multiplex PCR, lists solely in-frame clones and lacks some. Among over 45,000 clones listed, approximately 83% were seen once. The V gene's germline CDR1 is SEHNR and CDR2 FQNEAQ (reference sequence). The CDR3 has 14 residues. Deletions cut 1 base from V and 2 bases from J, with 7 bases between. This TCR derives from an adult with an advanced solid tumor such as melanoma, head and neck, liver or kidney cancer. Specimen: CD4+ or CD8+ T cells sorted from blood, collected in a trial of the OX40 agonist ivuxolimab. The rearrangement links TRBV7-9 to TRBJ2-3; D may correspond to TRBD1 or TRBD2 (5 bases each). The DNA of the CDR3 is TGTGCCAGCAGCTTAGTGGGGGACACAGATACGCAGTATTTT. Protein product: CASSLVGDTDTQYF. The variable domain in full, with the rest retrieved from reference TRBV7-9 and TRBJ2-3, is DTGVSQNPRHKITKRGQNVTFRCDPISEHNRLYWYRQTLGQGPEFLTYFQNEAQLEKSRLLSDRFSAERPKGSFSTLEIQRTEQGDSAMYLCASSLVGDTDTQYFGPGTRLTVL.